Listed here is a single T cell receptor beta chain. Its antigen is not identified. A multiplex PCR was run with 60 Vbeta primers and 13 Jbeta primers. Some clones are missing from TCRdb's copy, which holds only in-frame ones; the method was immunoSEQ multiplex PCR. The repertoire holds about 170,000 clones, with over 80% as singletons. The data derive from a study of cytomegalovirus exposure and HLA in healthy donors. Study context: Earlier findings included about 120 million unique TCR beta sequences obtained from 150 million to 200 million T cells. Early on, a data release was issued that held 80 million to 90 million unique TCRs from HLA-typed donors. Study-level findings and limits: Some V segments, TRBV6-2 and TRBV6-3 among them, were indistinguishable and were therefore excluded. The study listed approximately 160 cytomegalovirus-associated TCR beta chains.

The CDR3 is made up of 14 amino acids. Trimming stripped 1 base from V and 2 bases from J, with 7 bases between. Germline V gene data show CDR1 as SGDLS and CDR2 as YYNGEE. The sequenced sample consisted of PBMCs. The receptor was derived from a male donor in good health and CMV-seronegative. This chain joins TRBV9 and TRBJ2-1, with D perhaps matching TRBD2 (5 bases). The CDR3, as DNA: TGTGCCAGCAGCGTAACTAGTCCCTACAATGAGCAGTTCTTC. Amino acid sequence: CASSVTSPYNEQFF.